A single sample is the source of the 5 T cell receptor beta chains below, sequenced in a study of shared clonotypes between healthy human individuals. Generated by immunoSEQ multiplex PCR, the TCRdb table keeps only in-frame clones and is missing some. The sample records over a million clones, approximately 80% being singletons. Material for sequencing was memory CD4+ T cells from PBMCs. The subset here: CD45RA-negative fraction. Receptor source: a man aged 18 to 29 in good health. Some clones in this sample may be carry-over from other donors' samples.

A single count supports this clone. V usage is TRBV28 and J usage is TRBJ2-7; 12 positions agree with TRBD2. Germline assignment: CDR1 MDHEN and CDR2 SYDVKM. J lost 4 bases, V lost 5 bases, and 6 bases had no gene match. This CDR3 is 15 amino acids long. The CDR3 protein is CASSKTSGRRYEQYF. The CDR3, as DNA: TGTGCCAGCAGTAAGACTAGCGGGAGAAGGTACGAGCAGTACTTC.

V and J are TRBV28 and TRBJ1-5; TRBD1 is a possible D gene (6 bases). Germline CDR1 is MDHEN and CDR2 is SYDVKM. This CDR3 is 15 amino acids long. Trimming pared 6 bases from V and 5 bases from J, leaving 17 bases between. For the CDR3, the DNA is TGTGCCAGCAGATTAGGGGGACCGGGTTATCAGCCCCAGCATTTT. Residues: CASRLGGPGYQPQHF.

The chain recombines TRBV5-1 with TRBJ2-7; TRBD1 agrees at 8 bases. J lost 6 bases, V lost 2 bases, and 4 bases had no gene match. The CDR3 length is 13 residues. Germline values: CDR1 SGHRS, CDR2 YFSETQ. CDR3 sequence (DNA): TGCGCCAGCAGCTTCAGGGGGCAACGCGAGCAGTACTTC. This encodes CASSFRGQREQYF.

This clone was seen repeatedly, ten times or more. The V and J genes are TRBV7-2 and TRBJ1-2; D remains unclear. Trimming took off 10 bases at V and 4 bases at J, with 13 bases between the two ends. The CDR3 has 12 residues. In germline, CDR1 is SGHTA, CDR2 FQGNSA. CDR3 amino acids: CAITGRSYGYTF. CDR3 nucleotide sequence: TGTGCCATAACCGGCAGATCCTATGGCTACACCTTC.

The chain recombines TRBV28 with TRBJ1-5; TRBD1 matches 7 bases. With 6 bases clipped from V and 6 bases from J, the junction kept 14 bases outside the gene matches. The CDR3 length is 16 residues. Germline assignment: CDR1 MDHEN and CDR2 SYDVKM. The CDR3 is CASRQGSRQGFQPQHF. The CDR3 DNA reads TGTGCCAGCAGGCAAGGGTCGAGACAGGGTTTTCAGCCCCAGCATTTT.